This T cell receptor (beta chain) was captured in a study of cytomegalovirus exposure and HLA in healthy donors. Comment on this clone: What it recognizes is unknown.

Researchers ran the PCR with 60 Vbeta and 13 Jbeta primers. Only in-frame clones appear in the TCRdb table, and some are missing; sequencing was by immunoSEQ multiplex PCR. Found here are roughly 100,000 clones, roughly 66% of them singletons; the top ten hold about 3.5%. The germline CDR1 and CDR2 sequences are SNHLY and FYNNEI. V lost 0 bases and J 8 bases, leaving 13 bases between the germline ends. The CDR3 spans 14 residues. Study-level points and caveats: Most TCR sequences proved rare, with some public TCRs found in many donors. Under in vitro conditions, a few CMV-associated chains were confirmed as specific for CMV antigens. Immune exposure data for these donors was limited to CMV serostatus. The listing of 150 or so TCR beta chains classed them as cytomegalovirus-associated.

The V call is TRBV2, the J call TRBJ1-2, with D perhaps TRBD1 (5 bases). Sequencing was done on a sample of PBMCs. This receptor was obtained from a woman aged 45-60 years in good health and CMV-seronegative. CDR3 DNA: TGTGCCAGCAGTGAAGCGGTCAGGGCCCGAGGCTACACCTTC. This encodes CASSEAVRARGYTF.